Below, 24 T cell receptor beta chains from the same sample are listed, as sequenced in a study of shared clonotypes between healthy human individuals. Here immunoSEQ multiplex PCR was the method, and the copy in TCRdb shows in-frame clones only, minus some. The sample includes some 2,500,000 clones, under 95% of them seen just once. Sequenced input: naive CD4+ T cells from PBMCs. As to subset: CD45RA+ positively selected. The source of these receptors is a man aged 18 to 30 in good health. Some clones in this sample may be carry-over from other donors' samples.

The rearrangement links TRBV6-5 to TRBJ2-7; D is tentatively TRBD1 or TRBD2 (5 bases each). Germline V gene data show CDR1 as MNHEY and CDR2 as SVGAGI. The CDR3 has 11 amino acids. Between the trimmed V and J ends, which lost 4 bases and 9 bases, there was a span of 10 bases. CDR3 nucleotides: TGTGCCAGCAGTTCCCGTGGGGGGCAGTACTTC. It encodes CASSSRGGQYF.

This chain uses TRBV2 with TRBJ2-7; D is perhaps TRBD1 or TRBD2 (6 bases each). The germline V gene encodes CDR1 SNHLY and CDR2 FYNNEI. The V gene lost 3 bases and the J gene lost 9 bases, with 18 bases spanning the gap. CDR3 size: 14 residues. CDR3 in amino acids: CASSDGGPRWGQYF. In nucleotides, the CDR3 is TGTGCCAGCAGTGATGGGGGGCCCCGGTGGGGGCAGTACTTC.

This rearrangement joins TRBV11-2 to TRBJ1-5; TRBD1 is a possible D gene (5 bases). CDR1 is SGHAT and CDR2 is FQNNGV in the germline V gene. The V end lost 1 base, the J end lost 7 bases, and 8 bases lay between the germline ends. This CDR3 region has 13 residues. The CDR3 region has the DNA TGTGCCAGCAGCTTAGCGGGGACGCAGCCCCAGCATTTT. It specifies CASSLAGTQPQHF. Supplemented by reference TRBV11-2 and TRBJ1-5, the full variable domain reads EAGVAQSPRYKIIEKRQSVAFWCNPISGHATLYWYQQILGQGPKLLIQFQNNGVVDDSQLPKDRFSAERLKGVDSTLKIQPAKLEDSAVYLCASSLAGTQPQHFGDGTRLSIL.

The gene calls are TRBV28 and TRBJ1-1, with a tentative D call TRBD1 (6 bases). The V end lost 7 bases, the J end lost 5 bases, and 11 bases lay between the germline ends. Per the germline V gene, CDR1 is MDHEN and CDR2 is SYDVKM. CDR3 length: 12 amino acids. The CDR3, as DNA: TGTGCCAGCAAGCCAGGGGTGACTGAAGCTTTCTTT. Encoded protein: CASKPGVTEAFF.

The V and J genes are TRBV18 and TRBJ2-2, with D possibly called TRBD1 or TRBD2 (6 bases each). This CDR3 is built from 15 residues. In germline, CDR1 is KGHSH, CDR2 LQKENI. V lost 3 bases, J lost 4 bases, and 12 bases lay in between. The DNA for the CDR3 is TGTGCCAGCTCACCCGCCGGGGGCGGCACCGGGGAGCTGTTTTTT. This gives the protein CASSPAGGGTGELFF.

This rearrangement joins TRBV5-1 to TRBJ2-7, with D maybe TRBD1 (6 bases). Germline V CDR1 and CDR2: SGHRS, YFSETQ. The CDR3 contains 16 residues. Trimming took off 2 bases at V and 1 base at J, with 16 bases between the two ends. DNA of the CDR3: TGCGCCAGCAGCTTAGGAGCGACAGGCCCTTCCTACGAGCAGTACTTC. This gives the protein CASSLGATGPSYEQYF.

Note on this clone: At the DNA level, this CDR3 is encoded by other sequences in the same sample as well. This rearrangement joins TRBV5-1 to TRBJ1-4; weak D call: TRBD1 (5 bases). V was cut by 4 bases and J by 0 bases, with 7 bases left in between. Germline V gene sequence: CDR1 SGHRS, CDR2 YFSETQ. The CDR3 runs 14 residues. CDR3 protein: CASSRQSTNEKLFF. The CDR3 DNA is TGCGCCAGCAGCCGACAGTCAACTAATGAAAAACTGTTTTTT. Together with reference TRBV5-1 and TRBJ1-4, the CDR3 gives the full variable domain: KAGVTQTPRYLIKTRGQQVTLSCSPISGHRSVSWYQQTPGQGLQFLFEYFSETQRNKGNFPGRFSGRQFSNSRSEMNVSTLELGDSALYLCASSRQSTNEKLFFGSGTQLSVL.

The V gene is TRBV7-2, the J gene TRBJ1-1; tentative D call: TRBD1 (6 bases). V was clipped by 1 base and J by 4 bases, with 22 bases between them. The length of the CDR3 is 18 residues. The germline V gene has CDR1 SGHTA and CDR2 FQGNSA. The CDR3 sequence: CASSLEGVWGNKATEAFF. The CDR3 nucleotides are TGTGCCAGCAGCTTAGAGGGGGTTTGGGGGAACAAGGCCACTGAAGCTTTCTTT.

The chain combines TRBV20-1 with TRBJ2-7, with D hard to call. Germline V gene sequence: CDR1 DFQATT, CDR2 SNEGSKA (reference sequence). The CDR3 consists of 10 residues. V shed 6 bases and J shed 4 bases, with 7 bases lying between them. The CDR3 region has the DNA TGCAGTGCAGGGCCATACGAGCAGTACTTC. Translation: CSAGPYEQYF.

The chain has TRBV7-2 and TRBJ2-3; D perhaps matches TRBD1 (5 bases). Germline CDR1 SGHTA, CDR2 FQGNSA. Trimming shortened V by 8 bases and J by 8 bases, and 20 bases separated the two germline ends. This CDR3 contains 14 residues. DNA of the CDR3: TGTGCCAGCCGGCTACAAGGGGATCTAGGTACGCAGTATTTT. Encoded protein: CASRLQGDLGTQYF.

The genes are TRBV10-3 and TRBJ1-1, with TRBD1 matching over 10 bases. The germline V gene has CDR1 ENHRY and CDR2 SYGVKD. Germline trimming cut 6 bases from V and 3 bases from J; bases unmatched to any gene: 4. This CDR3 region has 14 residues. For the CDR3, the DNA is TGTGCCATCAGGGGGGGGACAGGGGACACTGAAGCTTTCTTT. Translation: CAIRGGTGDTEAFF.

V usage is TRBV7-8 and J usage is TRBJ2-5; TRBD2 matches 9 bases. CDR1 is SGHVS and CDR2 is FQNEAQ in the germline V gene. This CDR3 is 17 amino acids long. With 8 bases clipped from V and 4 bases from J, the junction kept 17 bases outside the gene matches. The CDR3 spells CASSHPIIAGEGETQYF. In nucleotides, the CDR3 is TGTGCCAGCTCGCATCCGATCATAGCGGGAGAGGGAGAGACCCAGTACTTC.

Note on this clone: The sample holds other DNA sequences that translate to the same CDR3. The J gene is TRBJ2-1, the V gene TRBV7-3; weak D call: TRBD2 (6 bases). Germline lookup yields CDR1 SGHTA and CDR2 FQGTGA. The CDR3 has 15 residues. The ends were cut back, 2 bases at V and 4 bases at J, with 12 bases in the middle. This CDR3 reads CASSLGGGSYNEQFF. The DNA of the CDR3 is TGTGCCAGCAGCTTAGGGGGAGGTTCTTACAATGAGCAGTTCTTC.

The J gene is TRBJ1-3, the V gene TRBV5-4, with D perhaps matching TRBD1 (5 bases). The V end lost 4 bases, the J end lost 4 bases, and 18 bases lay between the germline ends. The germline V gene encodes CDR1 SGHNT and CDR2 YYREEE (reference sequence). This CDR3 is 16 amino acids long. CDR3 coding DNA: TGTGCCAGCAGCGTTGAGGTTGGGACGGCCGGAAACACCATATATTTT. Translated, it gives CASSVEVGTAGNTIYF.

In nucleotides, the CDR3 is TGTGCCAGCAGTCCGCCCTTGGTCCCGCAGTATTTT. Encoded protein: CASSPPLVPQYF. The chain is built from TRBV28 and TRBJ2-3; no clear D gene. V dropped 5 bases and J dropped 10 bases, with 13 bases sitting between them. Germline lookup yields CDR1 MDHEN and CDR2 SYDVKM. This CDR3 region has 12 residues.

This chain links TRBV30 with TRBJ1-1; no clear D. Trimming stripped 2 bases from V and 4 bases from J, with 8 bases between. Per germline, CDR1 GTSNPN and CDR2 SVGIG (reference sequence). This CDR3 is built from 12 residues. Written as DNA, the CDR3 is TGTGCCTGGAGTTCGCAGACCACTGAAGCTTTCTTT. Translated, it gives CAWSSQTTEAFF.

This clone was seen once. V usage is TRBV9 and J usage is TRBJ2-3; weak D call: TRBD2 (6 bases). This CDR3 comprises 15 residues. Germline V gene sequence: CDR1 SGDLS, CDR2 YYNGEE. Trimming stripped 4 bases from V and 0 bases from J, with 12 bases between. Written as DNA, the CDR3 is TGTGCCAGCAGCTCCACTAGCCTGAGCACAGATACGCAGTATTTT. It specifies CASSSTSLSTDTQYF. The variable domain in full, completed from reference TRBV9 and TRBJ2-3, reads DSGVTQTPKHLITATGQRVTLRCSPRSGDLSVYWYQQSLDQGLQFLIQYYNGEERAKGNILERFSAQQFPDLHSELNLSSLELGDSALYFCASSSTSLSTDTQYFGPGTRLTVL.

This chain uses TRBV25-1 with TRBJ2-1; TRBD2 aligns across 7 bases. The germline V gene has CDR1 MGHDK and CDR2 SYGVNS. V was clipped by 0 bases and J by 5 bases; unmatched bases: 7. This CDR3 is 16 amino acids long. CDR3 bases: TGTGCCAGCAGTGAATATTCCACTAGCGCTGACAATGAGCAGTTCTTC. Its protein is CASSEYSTSADNEQFF.

The CDR3 DNA sequence: TGCGCCAGCAGCCCGGAGGGCCGGGGATCCGGCGTAAACTATGGCTACACCTTC. It is translated as CASSPEGRGSGVNYGYTF. The chain couples TRBV5-1 to TRBJ1-2, with D uncertain. The CDR3 extends over 18 amino acids. Germline CDR1 and CDR2: SGHRS and YFSETQ. The germline V and J ends were trimmed by 4 bases and 2 bases, with 24 bases remaining between them.

The chain carries TRBV27 and TRBJ1-1, with D unresolved. CDR1 MNHEY and CDR2 SMNVEV come from the germline V gene (reference sequence). Trimming removed 11 bases at V and 3 bases at J, with 16 bases between. This CDR3 region has 13 residues. The CDR3 DNA is TGTGCCTGTGCTAGGATGATAGACACTGAAGCTTTCTTT. It is translated as CACARMIDTEAFF.

The V call is TRBV4-1, the J call TRBJ1-3; weak D call: TRBD1 (5 bases). Trimming left V 4 bases short and J 0 bases short, with 13 bases between. CDR3 length: 16 amino acids. CDR1 is MGHRA and CDR2 is YSYEKL in the germline V gene. CDR3 nucleotides: TGCGCCAGCAGCCTTTTGGGGCTCATCTCTGGAAACACCATATATTTT. Protein sequence: CASSLLGLISGNTIYF.

The count of this clone is one. The chain carries TRBV7-9 and TRBJ1-2; D unresolved. The CDR3 sequence is 14 residues long. The germline V gene encodes CDR1 SEHNR and CDR2 FQNEAQ (reference sequence). V lost 1 base to trimming and J lost 7 bases, with 13 bases between them. The CDR3 DNA is TGTGCCAGCAGCTTAGGGCAGGATGTCCTTGGCTACACCTTC. It specifies CASSLGQDVLGYTF.

The chain is built from TRBV6-1 and TRBJ2-1; 12 nucleotides agree with TRBD2. J lost 0 bases, V lost 1 base, and 4 bases had no gene match. This CDR3 is built from 18 residues. Germline V lookup: CDR1 MNHNS, CDR2 SASEGT. As DNA, the CDR3 is TGTGCCAGCAGTGAAGAGTCACTAGCGGGAGGCTCCTACAATGAGCAGTTCTTC. Its protein product is CASSEESLAGGSYNEQFF.

This rearrangement joins TRBV2 to TRBJ2-7; TRBD2 matches 7 bases. The CDR3 length is 14 residues. The V and J ends lost 7 bases and 4 bases, in that order; junction bases with no gene match: 10. Germline V gives CDR1 SNHLY, CDR2 FYNNEI. The CDR3 region has the DNA TGTGCCAGCAACTTCGGGGGGAGTGGGTACGAGCAGTACTTC. It is translated as CASNFGGSGYEQYF. The variable domain in full, completed from reference TRBV2 and TRBJ2-7, reads EPEVTQTPSHQVTQMGQEVILRCVPISNHLYFYWYRQILGQKVEFLVSFYNNEISEKSEIFDDQFSVERPDGSNFTLKIRSTKLEDSAMYFCASNFGGSGYEQYFGPGTRLTVT.